Presented here are 21 T cell receptor beta chains from one specimen sequenced in a study of shared clonotypes between healthy human individuals. Assay: immunoSEQ multiplex PCR; the TCRdb copy retains only in-frame clones and omits some. This sample has some 2,000,000 clones; 85% to 95% occur once, and the top ten carry roughly 0.13%. Sequencing was done on a sample of naive CD4+ T cells sorted from blood. The sample's subset: CD45RA+ positively selected. Receptors were obtained from a man between 18 and 29 years old in good health.

For the CDR3, the DNA is TGTGCCAGCAGGGAAATGAGGTTGGGGGCAACTAATGAAAAACTGTTTTTT. Protein product: CASREMRLGATNEKLFF. The rearrangement links TRBV6-1 to TRBJ1-4; D is perhaps TRBD1 (5 bases). The CDR3 contains 17 residues. The ends were cut back, 6 bases at V and 0 bases at J, with 17 bases in the middle. Per germline, CDR1 MNHNS and CDR2 SASEGT.

This clone was counted a single time. This chain connects TRBV5-6 to TRBJ1-2, with 7 positions matching TRBD1. CDR3 size: 13 residues. V lost 4 bases to trimming and J lost 2 bases; unmatched junction nucleotides: 2. Germline loops: CDR1 SGHDT, CDR2 YYEEEE. For the CDR3, the DNA is TGTGCCAGCAGCCCGACAGGGAACTATGGCTACACCTTC. Protein: CASSPTGNYGYTF.

The chain carries TRBV28 and TRBJ2-3; a possible D gene is TRBD1 (5 bases). This CDR3 has 14 amino acids. Germline lookup yields CDR1 MDHEN and CDR2 SYDVKM. The V and J ends lost 2 bases and 3 bases respectively, with 9 bases between them. Here the CDR3 reads CASSLDQGTDTQYF. CDR3 coding DNA: TGTGCCAGCAGTTTAGACCAGGGAACAGATACGCAGTATTTT.

The chain joins TRBV18 to TRBJ1-2; TRBD1 is a possible D gene (5 bases). Germline assignment: CDR1 KGHSH and CDR2 LQKENI. V gave up 3 bases and J gave up 3 bases, with 14 bases separating them. CDR3 length equals 15 residues. The CDR3 protein is CASSPQGRSDYGYTF. The CDR3 DNA reads as TGTGCCAGCTCACCGCAGGGAAGGTCGGACTATGGCTACACCTTC.

The chain employs TRBV28 and TRBJ1-5; 7 bases are a match to TRBD1. The CDR3 covers 12 residues. Trimming took 9 bases from V and 6 from J; bases not matched to a gene: 5. Germline V gene sequence: CDR1 MDHEN, CDR2 SYDVKM. For the CDR3, the DNA is TGTGCCAGTGACAGGGCGGGTCAGCCCCAGCATTTT. Its protein product is CASDRAGQPQHF.

CDR3 residues: CASSMSASGSGGELFF. The CDR3 coding sequence is TGTGCCAGCAGCATGAGCGCTAGCGGGAGTGGCGGGGAGCTGTTTTTT. The chain combines TRBV5-4 with TRBJ2-2; 10 nucleotides align to TRBD2. The CDR3 is made up of 16 amino acids. The trim removed 4 bases at V and 7 bases at J, leaving 10 bases unmatched. Looked up from germline, CDR1 is SGHNT and CDR2 is YYREEE (reference sequence).

This chain uses TRBV5-1 with TRBJ1-2, with D perhaps TRBD1 (6 bases). The germline gives CDR1 SGHRS, CDR2 YFSETQ. The germline V and J ends were trimmed by 4 bases and 4 bases, with 14 bases remaining between them. This CDR3 has 14 residues. In nucleotides, the CDR3 is TGCGCCAGCAGCGAGCAACAGGGAATCTATGGCTACACCTTC. Amino acid sequence: CASSEQQGIYGYTF.

V gene TRBV6-5 combines with J gene TRBJ1-1; no definite D call. Germline V gene lookup returns CDR1 MNHEY and CDR2 SVGAGI. V was shortened by 0 bases and J by 3 bases, with 8 bases between the two germline ends. The CDR3 contains 14 residues. CDR3 amino acids: CASSYSSVDTEAFF. DNA of the CDR3: TGTGCCAGCAGTTACTCGTCGGTCGACACTGAAGCTTTCTTT.

V gene TRBV7-9 combines with J gene TRBJ1-1; D gene unclear. This CDR3 contains 13 residues. V was shortened by 5 bases and J by 1 base, with 8 bases between the two germline ends. Germline V gene sequence: CDR1 SEHNR, CDR2 FQNEAQ (reference sequence). DNA for the CDR3: TGTGCCAGCAGCAGTACTCAGAACACTGAAGCTTTCTTT. It specifies CASSSTQNTEAFF.

The chain combines TRBV5-6 with TRBJ2-7; 8 positions match TRBD2. V shed 0 bases, J shed 3 bases, and the junction held 5 bases outside the gene matches. Germline CDR1 and CDR2: SGHDT and YYEEEE. The CDR3 is 15 residues long. DNA for the CDR3: TGTGCCAGCAGCTTGGAGCAGGCGGGGGGCTACGAGCAGTACTTC. It is translated as CASSLEQAGGYEQYF. Based on the CDR3 plus reference TRBV5-6 and TRBJ2-7, the full variable domain is DAGVTQSPTHLIKTRGQQVTLRCSPKSGHDTVSWYQQALGQGPQFIFQYYEEEERQRGNFPDRFSGHQFPNYSSELNVNALLLGDSALYLCASSLEQAGGYEQYFGPGTRLTVT.

CDR3 amino acids: CASTEWDGLNQPQHF. The CDR3, as DNA: TGTGCCAGCACCGAATGGGACGGCCTCAATCAGCCCCAGCATTTT. The gene calls are TRBV12-1 and TRBJ1-5. TRBV12-1 is deemed a pseudogene. This CDR3 region has 15 residues.

This chain connects TRBV18 to TRBJ1-2, with 9 positions matching TRBD1. The germline V gene encodes CDR1 KGHSH and CDR2 LQKENI. V was clipped by 6 bases and J by 4 bases; unmatched bases: 9. CDR3 size: 15 residues. The CDR3 DNA reads as TGTGCCAGCTCCCAGGACAGGGGATTTCCCTATGGCTACACCTTC. This gives the protein CASSQDRGFPYGYTF.

The genes are TRBV19 and TRBJ2-7; D is uncertain. Germline CDR1 reads LNHDA; CDR2 reads SQIVND (reference sequence). The CDR3 has 15 amino acids. Trimming took off 3 bases at V and 2 bases at J, with 14 bases between the two ends. CDR3: CASSIEAGPAYEQYF. Here the CDR3 DNA reads TGTGCCAGTAGTATTGAGGCAGGCCCAGCCTACGAGCAGTACTTC.

V gene TRBV5-6 combines with J gene TRBJ1-6; no definite D call. V lost 1 base and J 7 bases, leaving 15 bases between the germline ends. The CDR3 consists of 16 residues. CDR1 and CDR2 from the germline V gene are SGHDT and YYEEEE. The CDR3 is CASSLNSLEVNSPLHF. In DNA, the CDR3 is TGTGCCAGCAGCTTGAATTCGCTTGAGGTAAATTCACCCCTCCACTTT.

As to this clone: This may arise from a read error, as a much more abundant clone is one base away. This chain joins TRBV18 and TRBJ1-1; D gene unclear. The CDR3 has 14 amino acids. Trimming pared 8 bases from V and 0 bases from J, leaving 13 bases between. Germline V gene data show CDR1 as KGHSH and CDR2 as LQKENI. The CDR3 loop is CASHGPQMNTEAFF. As DNA, the CDR3 is TGTGCCAGCCACGGGCCCCAGATGAACACTGAAGCTTTCTTT.

This chain connects TRBV14 to TRBJ1-1, with unresolved D. Germline V lookup: CDR1 SGHDN, CDR2 FVKESK. V was trimmed by 3 bases and J by 0 bases, leaving 8 bases between them. The CDR3 runs to 14 residues. CDR3: CASSQQVVNTEAFF. CDR3 nucleotides: TGTGCCAGCAGCCAGCAGGTCGTGAACACTGAAGCTTTCTTT.

V gene TRBV11-2 combines with J gene TRBJ2-3; TRBD2 aligns across 7 bases. Unmatched junction bases numbered 10, after V lost 4 bases and J lost 6 bases. Germline assignment: CDR1 SGHAT and CDR2 FQNNGV. This CDR3 has 15 residues. CDR3 protein: CASSSVLASGDTQYF. In DNA form, the CDR3 reads TGTGCCAGCAGCTCAGTACTAGCGTCAGGTGATACGCAGTATTTT. Variable domain in full (rest from reference TRBV11-2 and TRBJ2-3): EAGVAQSPRYKIIEKRQSVAFWCNPISGHATLYWYQQILGQGPKLLIQFQNNGVVDDSQLPKDRFSAERLKGVDSTLKIQPAKLEDSAVYLCASSSVLASGDTQYFGPGTRLTVL.

V and J are TRBV28 and TRBJ1-5; TRBD1 is a possible D gene (6 bases). Trimming stripped 6 bases from V and 3 bases from J, with 15 bases between. The CDR3 has 15 amino acids. Looked up from germline, CDR1 is MDHEN and CDR2 is SYDVKM. For the CDR3, the DNA is TGTGCCAGCAGAAGGGCGGGGGGCCCCAATCAGCCCCAGCATTTT. It is translated as CASRRAGGPNQPQHF.

This chain links TRBV6-5 with TRBJ2-1; possibly TRBD1 for D (5 bases). This CDR3 contains 12 residues. Per germline, CDR1 MNHEY and CDR2 SVGAGI. V was clipped by 10 bases and J by 9 bases, with 16 bases between them. CDR3 loop: CATYQGVGEQFF. Written as DNA, the CDR3 is TGTGCCACCTATCAGGGTGTGGGTGAGCAGTTCTTC.

The CDR3, as DNA: TGTGCCAGCAGGGGCGGGAACGAGTACGAGCAGTACTTC. Encoded protein: CASRGGNEYEQYF. The gene calls are TRBV6-5 and TRBJ2-7; possible D gene TRBD2, 6 bases. CDR1 is MNHEY, CDR2 SVGAGI, per germline. CDR3 length: 13 amino acids. Trimming shortened V by 6 bases and J by 4 bases, and 13 bases separated the two germline ends.

This chain uses TRBV5-1 with TRBJ2-7; D is perhaps TRBD1 or TRBD2 (5 bases each). CDR1 SGHRS and CDR2 YFSETQ come from the germline V gene. The CDR3 loop spans 14 amino acids. V lost 4 bases to trimming and J lost 0 bases, with 11 bases between them. The CDR3 DNA is TGCGCCAGCAGCGTATCAGGGAGCTCCTACGAGCAGTACTTC. Its protein is CASSVSGSSYEQYF.